This TCR beta chain appears in the sequencing data of a study of blood T cells in healthy people across ages. Study observations and caveats: Older age coincided with a roughly linear decline in TCR beta diversity per million T cells.

Points on this clonotype: What it binds is not known.

This CDR3 region has 13 residues. V was clipped by 8 bases and J by 6 bases, with 14 bases between them. The germline CDR1 and CDR2 sequences are MDHEN and SYDVKM. A second PCR, run for about 6 to 11 cycles, used a sample-barcoded 5' primer plus a J-beta primer mix. TCRdb passed the 5' RACE reads through MiXCR, listing each CDR3 protein once. The sample gives a few hundred thousand distinct CDR3 sequences, 45% to 60% of which show up once; about 54% is in the top ten. The sample taken for sequencing was blood. This chain uses TRBV28 with TRBJ2-1; D is ambiguous. The receptor comes from a man aged 55 to 70 in good health. CDR3 in amino acids: CASYRKESNEQFF. CDR3 in DNA: TGTGCCAGCTACCGTAAGGAGAGCAATGAGCAGTTCTTC.